The clone carrying this TCR beta chain was seen only a few times. Antigen specificity is unknown. The assay was immunoSEQ multiplex PCR, and TCRdb's table has in-frame clones only and misses some. The profile shows about 89,000 clones, around nine tenths of them singletons. This specimen belongs to a study of T cell repertoires and HLA-DP antigens. General study results and limits: Naive and memory CD4+ cells were analysed together, not apart. Previously undetected clones averaged about 37% and 47% against the two alleles respectively.

CD4+ T cells were isolated untouched, approximately 98% pure. V was shortened by 6 bases and J by 6 bases, with 13 bases between the two germline ends. CDR3 length: 13 amino acids. Looked up from germline, CDR1 is SGHRS and CDR2 is YFSETQ. This chain uses TRBV5-1 with TRBJ2-1; D may be TRBD2 (5 bases). The sequencing input was CD4+ T cells from PBMCs. The clonotype originates from a man between 45 and 60 years old in good health and CMV-seronegative. The CDR3 coding sequence is TGCGCCAGCACTCTGGCGGGTGGCAATGAGCAGTTCTTC. Its protein is CASTLAGGNEQFF.